Below, 30 T cell receptor beta chains from the same sample are listed, as sequenced in a study of OX40 agonist ivuxolimab in advanced cancers. Clones were read by immunoSEQ multiplex PCR, and TCRdb kept only the in-frame ones, dropping some. Altogether around 100,000 clones are present, roughly 89% being singletons, with the ten largest covering roughly 0.17%. Sequenced material: CD4+ or CD8+ T cells sorted from blood, taken in a trial of the OX40 agonist ivuxolimab. These receptors came from an adult with an advanced solid tumor such as melanoma, head and neck, liver or kidney cancer.

The rearrangement links TRBV6-5 to TRBJ2-7; 9 nucleotides align to TRBD1. Trimming at V came to 6 bases and at J to 12 bases, leaving 12 bases not matched to a gene. There are 13 residues in the CDR3. Germline values: CDR1 MNHEY, CDR2 SVGAGI. The CDR3 nucleotides read TGTGCCAGCAGGTCCCCGGGACAGGGCCCCTCGTACTTC. Protein sequence: CASRSPGQGPSYF.

This chain connects TRBV5-1 to TRBJ1-1, with TRBD1 matching over 7 bases. V gave up 3 bases and J gave up 1 base; unmatched junction bases: 6. Germline CDR1 is SGHRS and CDR2 is YFSETQ. This CDR3 contains 15 residues. The CDR3 region has the DNA TGCGCCAGCAGCTCAAGGGGGCTAGGGAACACTGAAGCTTTCTTT. Encoded protein: CASSSRGLGNTEAFF. The full variable domain, completed using reference TRBV5-1 and TRBJ1-1, is KAGVTQTPRYLIKTRGQQVTLSCSPISGHRSVSWYQQTPGQGLQFLFEYFSETQRNKGNFPGRFSGRQFSNSRSEMNVSTLELGDSALYLCASSSRGLGNTEAFFGQGTRLTVV.

This clone appeared once. This chain links TRBV6-1 with TRBJ2-3, with 9 positions matching TRBD2. This CDR3 is 16 amino acids long. V lost 4 bases to trimming and J lost 6 bases; unmatched junction nucleotides: 11. CDR1 MNHNS and CDR2 SASEGT come from the germline V gene. This CDR3 is CASSVERGARRDTQYF. The CDR3 nucleotides are TGTGCCAGCAGTGTGGAGCGGGGGGCCCGTCGGGATACGCAGTATTTT.

The chain has TRBV19 and TRBJ1-5; no reliable D call. The CDR3 spans 13 residues. The germline gives CDR1 LNHDA, CDR2 SQIVND (reference sequence). The V end was cut by 7 bases, the J end by 5 bases, with 12 bases between. CDR3 nucleotides: TGTGCCAGTAAGGTTGGACGGGATCAGCCCCAGCATTTT. Protein: CASKVGRDQPQHF.

The rearrangement links TRBV2 to TRBJ1-4; TRBD1 agrees at 11 bases. CDR1 and CDR2 (germline): SNHLY, FYNNEI. J gave up 8 bases and V 8 bases, and 7 bases lay outside the gene matches. This CDR3 is 14 amino acids long. The CDR3 bases are TGTGCCAGCCGCCGGGACAGGGGGGACGAAAAACTGTTTTTT. This sequence encodes CASRRDRGDEKLFF.

The chain joins TRBV9 to TRBJ2-2; 9 bases are shared with TRBD2. J lost 6 bases, V lost 4 bases, and 10 bases had no gene match. The CDR3 length is 16 residues. Germline loops: CDR1 SGDLS, CDR2 YYNGEE. As DNA, the CDR3 is TGTGCCAGCAGCCTACATCCAGCGGGAGGCCCCGGGGAGCTGTTTTTT. As protein: CASSLHPAGGPGELFF.

The chain recombines TRBV4-2 with TRBJ2-4, with 10 bases identical to TRBD1. The CDR3 consists of 15 residues. Germline V gene data show CDR1 as LGHNA and CDR2 as YNFKEQ. V shed 0 bases, J shed 8 bases, and the junction held 4 bases outside the gene matches. The chain's CDR3 is CASSQDGTGVDIQYF. DNA for the CDR3: TGTGCCAGCAGCCAAGATGGGACAGGGGTGGACATTCAGTACTTC.

This rearrangement joins TRBV5-1 to TRBJ2-2; D perhaps matches TRBD1 (5 bases). Germline CDR1 is SGHRS and CDR2 is YFSETQ. Trimming shortened V by 0 bases and J by 6 bases, and 12 bases separated the two germline ends. This CDR3 is 15 amino acids long. Here the CDR3 reads CASSLGGGVSGELFF. The CDR3 DNA follows: TGCGCCAGCAGCTTGGGGGGCGGAGTGTCCGGGGAGCTGTTTTTT.

This clone was counted between two and nine times. The rearrangement joins TRBV10-1 to TRBJ1-1; D ambiguous. The CDR3 contains 14 residues. Between the trimmed V and J ends, which lost 2 bases and 1 base, there was a span of 8 bases. Germline V CDR1 and CDR2: WNHNN, SYGVQD (reference sequence). In DNA, the CDR3 is TGCGCCAGCAGTGAGAAAAGGAGGAACACTGAAGCTTTCTTT. This translates into CASSEKRRNTEAFF.

J is TRBJ1-1 and V is TRBV11-2, with D possibly being TRBD1 (5 bases). The CDR3 length is 13 residues. Germline CDR1 is SGHAT and CDR2 is FQNNGV. The ends were cut back, 2 bases at V and 1 base at J, with 5 bases in the middle. CDR3 nucleotide sequence: TGTGCCAGCAGCTTAACAGGGAACACTGAAGCTTTCTTT. It yields the protein CASSLTGNTEAFF. Looking up the rest from reference TRBV11-2 and TRBJ1-1 gives the full variable domain: EAGVAQSPRYKIIEKRQSVAFWCNPISGHATLYWYQQILGQGPKLLIQFQNNGVVDDSQLPKDRFSAERLKGVDSTLKIQPAKLEDSAVYLCASSLTGNTEAFFGQGTRLTVV.

The chain links TRBV10-2 to TRBJ2-2; no definite D call. The germline V gene encodes CDR1 WSHSY and CDR2 SAAADI. Between the trimmed V and J ends, which lost 4 bases and 9 bases, there was a span of 12 bases. The CDR3 totals 13 residues. The CDR3 DNA follows: TGCGCCAGCAGTGCGACTGCTGGCAGGGAGCTGTTTTTT. This gives the protein CASSATAGRELFF.

About this clone: Other nucleotide sequences from this sample produce the same CDR3. The chain carries TRBV18 and TRBJ2-1, with unresolved D. The CDR3 runs 13 residues. Germline V lookup: CDR1 KGHSH, CDR2 LQKENI. With 2 bases removed from V and 2 bases from J, the gap between germline ends came to 4 bases. Here the CDR3 DNA reads TGTGCCAGCTCACCAAAAGCCTACAATGAGCAGTTCTTC. It specifies CASSPKAYNEQFF.

This rearrangement joins TRBV6-1 to TRBJ1-1; tentative D call: TRBD1 (6 bases). From germline, CDR1 is MNHNS and CDR2 SASEGT. The length of the CDR3 is 13 residues. V lost 6 bases to trimming and J lost 4 bases, with 12 bases between them. DNA for the CDR3: TGTGCCAGCAGCAGGGGCTGGAGCACTGAAGCTTTCTTT. Protein product: CASSRGWSTEAFF.

The V and J genes are TRBV18 and TRBJ1-5; D is uncertain. Germline CDR1 KGHSH, CDR2 LQKENI. Trimming stripped 3 bases from V and 4 bases from J, with 7 bases between. The CDR3 length is 13 residues. In DNA form, the CDR3 reads TGTGCCAGCTCACCTACAGCAAATCAGCCCCAGCATTTT. Protein: CASSPTANQPQHF.

This sequence joins TRBV28 and TRBJ1-5; D not certain. Germline V gene sequence: CDR1 MDHEN, CDR2 SYDVKM. The CDR3 covers 15 residues. V was clipped by 1 base and J by 4 bases, with 11 bases between them. The CDR3 bases are TGTGCCAGCAGTTTATCTTTGGCGGGGAATCAGCCCCAGCATTTT. The encoded protein is CASSLSLAGNQPQHF.

The chain is built from TRBV7-9 and TRBJ1-1; D gene unclear. Trimming removed 1 base at V and 4 bases at J, with 13 bases between. The CDR3 extends over 15 amino acids. The V gene's germline CDR1 is SEHNR and CDR2 FQNEAQ (reference sequence). CDR3 in amino acids: CASSLEGRAGTEAFF. In DNA form, the CDR3 reads TGTGCCAGCAGCTTAGAAGGGCGTGCAGGCACTGAAGCTTTCTTT.

The rearrangement links TRBV7-9 to TRBJ2-5; D unresolved. The CDR3 spans 12 residues. Germline V CDR1 and CDR2: SEHNR, FQNEAQ (reference sequence). Deletions cut 3 bases from V and 5 bases from J, with 7 bases between. The CDR3 DNA follows: TGTGCCAGCAGCTTCGTCGCTGAGACCCAGTACTTC. Translating it yields CASSFVAETQYF.

V and J are TRBV27 and TRBJ1-3, with D unresolved. The V gene lost 3 bases and the J gene lost 3 bases, with 15 bases spanning the gap. Germline V gene data show CDR1 as MNHEY and CDR2 as SMNVEV (reference sequence). This CDR3 comprises 16 residues. The CDR3 protein is CASSFSGAHIGNTIYF. In nucleotides, the CDR3 is TGTGCCAGCAGTTTTTCCGGAGCTCACATTGGAAACACCATATATTTT.

V and J are TRBV28 and TRBJ2-5, with D tentatively TRBD2 (7 bases). The J call may not be correct, given that the DNA end is closer to TRBJ2-7. Germline CDR1 and CDR2: MDHEN and SYDVKM. The CDR3 totals 15 residues. CDR3 in amino acids: CASIRAGAGSYEQYF. CDR3 DNA sequence: TGTGCCAGCATTAGGGCGGGGGCAGGATCCTACGAGCAGTACTTC.

The chain is built from TRBV2 and TRBJ1-1; D gene ambiguous. The germline V gene has CDR1 SNHLY and CDR2 FYNNEI. V lost 6 bases to trimming and J lost 1 base, with 12 bases between them. CDR3 length: 14 amino acids. In nucleotides, the CDR3 is TGTGCCAGCAGCGCTGGACTCCGGAACACTGAAGCTTTCTTT. Residues: CASSAGLRNTEAFF.

This clone was seen once. V usage is TRBV2 and J usage is TRBJ2-3, with D possibly matching TRBD2 (7 bases). Trimming pared 2 bases from V and 5 bases from J, leaving 17 bases between. Germline V gene sequence: CDR1 SNHLY, CDR2 FYNNEI. The CDR3 spans 16 residues. CDR3 in DNA: TGTGCCAGCAGTGAATTAGGGGGGGGGCCGATAGATACGCAGTATTTT. Translated: CASSELGGGPIDTQYF.

The rearrangement joins TRBV4-1 to TRBJ1-6; possible D gene TRBD1, 5 bases. Germline CDR1 MGHRA, CDR2 YSYEKL. V shed 0 bases and J shed 6 bases, with 9 bases lying between them. The CDR3 sequence is 15 residues long. The CDR3 bases are TGCGCCAGCAGCCAAGAGTTCCAGGGTAATTCACCCCTCCACTTT. Protein: CASSQEFQGNSPLHF.

This clone was observed once. The chain is built from TRBV28 and TRBJ1-1; D gene ambiguous. The CDR3 covers 13 residues. Trimming shortened V by 6 bases and J by 0 bases, and 8 bases separated the two germline ends. Germline CDR1 and CDR2: MDHEN and SYDVKM. CDR3 amino acids: CASRPGMNTEAFF. Written as DNA, the CDR3 is TGTGCCAGCAGGCCCGGGATGAACACTGAAGCTTTCTTT.

The CDR3 reads CASGVSGSNSPLHF. CDR3 in DNA: TGTGCCAGCGGGGTCTCAGGGTCTAATTCACCCCTCCACTTT. This chain connects TRBV27 to TRBJ1-6, with D perhaps TRBD1 (5 bases). Germline lookup yields CDR1 MNHEY and CDR2 SMNVEV (reference sequence). The V end lost 8 bases, the J end lost 6 bases, and 14 bases lay between the germline ends. The CDR3 consists of 14 residues.

The chain carries TRBV28 and TRBJ2-7, with 8 nucleotides matching TRBD1. The junction had 4 bases not matched to a gene; V was cut back by 6 bases and J by 0 bases. Germline V lookup: CDR1 MDHEN, CDR2 SYDVKM. This CDR3 is built from 14 residues. The CDR3 coding sequence is TGTGCCAGCAGCAGGGGGCGTAGCTCCTACGAGCAGTACTTC. Translated, it gives CASSRGRSSYEQYF.

The chain employs TRBV19 and TRBJ1-5, with D tentatively TRBD1 (5 bases). The CDR3 runs to 18 residues. Germline CDR1 and CDR2: LNHDA and SQIVND (reference sequence). V lost 4 bases to trimming and J lost 1 base, with 20 bases between them. CDR3 sequence: CASSTGILSFGSNQPQHF. The CDR3 DNA sequence: TGTGCCAGTAGTACAGGGATCTTATCGTTCGGGAGCAATCAGCCCCAGCATTTT.

The rearrangement joins TRBV29-1 to TRBJ2-7; D gene ambiguous. V was pared by 4 bases and J by 2 bases, with 9 bases between. The CDR3 extends over 12 amino acids. Germline V gene lookup returns CDR1 SQVTM and CDR2 ANQGSEA. CDR3 nucleotides: TGCAGCGTTGTGACCGGAGCCTACGAGCAGTACTTC. Residues: CSVVTGAYEQYF.

The chain links TRBV19 to TRBJ1-2; D call uncertain. V was cut by 2 bases and J by 1 base, with 5 bases left in between. CDR3 length: 13 amino acids. The germline CDR1 and CDR2 sequences are LNHDA and SQIVND (reference sequence). The chain's CDR3 is CASSIIRNYGYTF. The CDR3 bases are TGTGCCAGTAGTATAATCCGTAACTATGGCTACACCTTC.

The J gene is TRBJ2-7, the V gene TRBV5-1; a possible D gene is TRBD1 (6 bases). The CDR3 covers 15 residues. Germline-derived CDR1 and CDR2 are SGHRS and YFSETQ. V was clipped by 4 bases and J by 2 bases, with 16 bases between them. In nucleotides, the CDR3 is TGCGCCAGCAGCCTTTTGGGCAGGGGCCCCTACGAGCAGTACTTC. It codes for CASSLLGRGPYEQYF.

The chain links TRBV5-1 to TRBJ2-1; D is unresolved. The V gene's germline CDR1 is SGHRS and CDR2 YFSETQ. The CDR3 contains 12 residues. V gave up 0 bases and J gave up 10 bases, with 8 bases separating them. CDR3 residues: CASSLGQKEQFF. The CDR3 nucleotides read TGCGCCAGCAGCTTGGGCCAAAAGGAGCAGTTCTTC.